This TCR beta chain was retrieved from a study of T cells in tuberculosis. Study-level background: T cells were selected with CD1B tetramers loaded with glucose monomycolate. IGRA-negative adolescents, IGRA-positive adolescents with latent tuberculosis and adults with active tuberculosis formed this South African cohort.

Study observations and caveats: GMM-specific TCRs were nearer to active tuberculosis alpha repertoires, suggesting expansion.

Only in-frame clones appear in the TCRdb table, and some are missing; sequencing was by immunoSEQ multiplex PCR. Seen here are more than 30,000 clones, approximately 94% observed once, and the top ten hold 9.5% to 13%. As to this clone: The target antigen is unknown.

Unsorted cryopreserved PBMC were sequenced, averaging about 92,000 T cells per clinical donor. The TCR comes from a donor aged 5-35 years with latent tuberculosis or without tuberculosis infection. Some clones in this sample may be carry-over from other donors' samples. Sequenced sample: PBMCs.

CDR3 DNA sequence: TGTGCCAGTAGTTCCCGGGACAGGGTTAATGAGCAGTTCTTC. Its translation: CASSSRDRVNEQFF. The chain joins TRBV19 to TRBJ2-1; 9 nucleotides line up with TRBD1. The CDR3 sequence is 14 residues long. V dropped 5 bases and J dropped 7; count of bases not matched to a gene: 6. The germline gives CDR1 LNHDA, CDR2 SQIVND (reference sequence).